This T cell receptor beta chain was sequenced in a study of T cell changes during pregnancy in multiple sclerosis. Trimming removed 5 bases from V and 8 bases from J; junction bases left unmatched: 8. This CDR3 is built from 14 residues. Germline CDR1 and CDR2: SGHRS and YFSETQ. Clones were read by immunoSEQ multiplex PCR, and TCRdb kept only the in-frame ones, dropping some. The sample records fewer than 40,000 clones, around 90% being singletons. The sequencing here drew on CD4+ T cells from peripheral blood mononuclear cells, taken in the second trimester of pregnancy. The chain couples TRBV5-1 to TRBJ1-4; 8 bases map to TRBD1. This receptor was identified in a female donor in good health, enrolled as a control in a pregnancy study. CDR3 sequence: CASSSQGAEEKLFF. As DNA, the CDR3 is TGCGCCAGCAGTTCCCAGGGGGCAGAGGAAAAACTGTTTTTT.